This note documents a single T cell receptor beta chain sequence. Germline V gene data show CDR1 as MGHDK and CDR2 as SYGVNS. The CDR3 loop spans 16 amino acids. V shed 7 bases, J shed 3 bases, and the junction held 7 bases outside the gene matches. MiXCR, applied by TCRdb to the PCR reads, yields one record per CDR3 protein. This table has 65,000 to 95,000 distinct CDR3 sequences, around 49% appearing once. The sample is drawn from a study of CDR3 diversity in severe acne. The rearrangement uses TRBV25-1 and TRBJ2-1; 12 bases are shared with TRBD2. The TCR comes from a male donor in good health, without acne. The sequenced sample consisted of blood. CDR3 protein: CASTNPGLAGYNEQFF. The CDR3 DNA reads TGTGCCAGCACAAATCCGGGACTAGCGGGCTACAATGAGCAGTTCTTC.